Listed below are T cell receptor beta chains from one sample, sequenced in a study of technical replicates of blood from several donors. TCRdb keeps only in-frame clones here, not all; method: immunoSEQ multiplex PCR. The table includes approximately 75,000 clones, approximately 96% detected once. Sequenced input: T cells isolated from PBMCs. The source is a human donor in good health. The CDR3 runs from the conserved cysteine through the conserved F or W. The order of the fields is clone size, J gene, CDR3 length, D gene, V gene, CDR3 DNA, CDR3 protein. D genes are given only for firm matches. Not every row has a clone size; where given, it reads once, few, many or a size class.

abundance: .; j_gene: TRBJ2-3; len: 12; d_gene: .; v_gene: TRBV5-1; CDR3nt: TGCGCCAGCAGCACTAGCACAGATACGCAGTATTTT; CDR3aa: CASSTSTDTQYF
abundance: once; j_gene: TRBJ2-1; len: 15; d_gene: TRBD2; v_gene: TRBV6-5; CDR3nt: TGTGCCAGCAGTAAGACTAGCGGGAGGTCCAGGGAGCAGTTCTTC; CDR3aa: CASSKTSGRSREQFF
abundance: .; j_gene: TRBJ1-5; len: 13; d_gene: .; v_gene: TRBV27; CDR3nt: TGTGCCAGCAGTACGGGGGGCTGGCAGCCCCAGCATTTT; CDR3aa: CASSTGGWQPQHF
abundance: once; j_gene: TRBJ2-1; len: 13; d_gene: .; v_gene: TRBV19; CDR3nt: TGTGCCAGTAGTATAGGCGACAGTGGTGAGCAGTTCTTC; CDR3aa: CASSIGDSGEQFF
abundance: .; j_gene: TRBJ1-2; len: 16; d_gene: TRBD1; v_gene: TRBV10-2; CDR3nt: TGCGCCAGCAGTGAGCGATACGACAGGGGGCGAAATGGCTACACCTTC; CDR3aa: CASSERYDRGRNGYTF
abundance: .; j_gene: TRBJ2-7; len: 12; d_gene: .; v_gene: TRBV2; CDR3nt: TGTGCCAGAGATAGCGGTCCGTACGAGCAGTACTTC; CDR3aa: CARDSGPYEQYF
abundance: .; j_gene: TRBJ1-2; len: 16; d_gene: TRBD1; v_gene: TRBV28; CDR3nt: TGTGCCAGCAGTCATATTGCCGGGACAGGGAAGGTGGGCTACACCTTC; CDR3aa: CASSHIAGTGKVGYTF
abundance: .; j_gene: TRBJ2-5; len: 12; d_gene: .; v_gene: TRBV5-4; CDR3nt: TGTGCCAGCAGCGTGGACGGAGAGACCCAGTACTTC; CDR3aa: CASSVDGETQYF
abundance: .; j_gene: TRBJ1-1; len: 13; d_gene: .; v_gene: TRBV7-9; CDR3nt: TGTGCCAGCAGCCCACTTGAGAGCGGTGAAGCTTTCTTT; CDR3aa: CASSPLESGEAFF
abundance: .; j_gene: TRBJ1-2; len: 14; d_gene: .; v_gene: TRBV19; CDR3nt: TGTGCCAGTAGTTGGTACAGGGCGGACTATGGCTACACCTTC; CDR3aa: CASSWYRADYGYTF
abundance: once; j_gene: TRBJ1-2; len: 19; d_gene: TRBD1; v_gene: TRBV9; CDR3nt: TGTGCCAGCAGCGGGGGTTTTAGGACAGGGATGAACCACCACTATGGCTACACCTTC; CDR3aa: CASSGGFRTGMNHHYGYTF
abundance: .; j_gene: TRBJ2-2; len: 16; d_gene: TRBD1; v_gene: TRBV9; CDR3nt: TGTGCCAGCAGCGTAGCAGGGACAGGGAACACCGGGGAGCTGTTTTTT; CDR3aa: CASSVAGTGNTGELFF
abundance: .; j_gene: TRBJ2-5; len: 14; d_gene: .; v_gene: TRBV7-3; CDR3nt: TGTGCCAGCAGCCCAGACGGGATGCAAGAGACCCAGTACTTC; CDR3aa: CASSPDGMQETQYF
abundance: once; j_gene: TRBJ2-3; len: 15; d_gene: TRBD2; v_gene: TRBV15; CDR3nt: TGTGCCACCAGCAGAGGGGAGGGCCTGGCAGATACGCAGTATTTT; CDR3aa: CATSRGEGLADTQYF
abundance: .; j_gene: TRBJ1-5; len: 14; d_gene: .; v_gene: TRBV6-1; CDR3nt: TGTGCCAGCAGTGACGACCAGGGAAGTCAGCCCCAGCATTTT; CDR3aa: CASSDDQGSQPQHF
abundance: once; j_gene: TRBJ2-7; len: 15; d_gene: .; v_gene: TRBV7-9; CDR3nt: TGTGCCAGCAGCCAAGTTGGCAGTCTCTCCTACGAGCAGTACTTC; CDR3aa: CASSQVGSLSYEQYF
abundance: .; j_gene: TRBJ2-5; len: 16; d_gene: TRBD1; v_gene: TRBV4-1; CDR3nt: TGCGCCAGCAGCCAAGAGGGACAGGGAATCGCTGGGACCCAGTACTTC; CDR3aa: CASSQEGQGIAGTQYF
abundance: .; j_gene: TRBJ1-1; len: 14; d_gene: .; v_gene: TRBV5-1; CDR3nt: TGCGCCAGCAGCGGGGGCCTCACAGGGATTGAAGCTTTCTTT; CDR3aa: CASSGGLTGIEAFF
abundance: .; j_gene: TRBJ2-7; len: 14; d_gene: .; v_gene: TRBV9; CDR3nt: TGTGCCAGCAGCGTAGATGTAGATTCTTACGAGCAGTACTTC; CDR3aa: CASSVDVDSYEQYF
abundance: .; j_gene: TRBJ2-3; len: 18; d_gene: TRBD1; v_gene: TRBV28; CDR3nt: TGTGCCAGCAGTTTACAAAACACCGGGACAGGTGTCACAGATACGCAGTATTTT; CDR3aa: CASSLQNTGTGVTDTQYF
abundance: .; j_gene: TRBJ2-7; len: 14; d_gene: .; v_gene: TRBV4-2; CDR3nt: TGTGCCAGCAGCCAAGACCGGGGTTTCTACGAGCAGTACTTC; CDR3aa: CASSQDRGFYEQYF
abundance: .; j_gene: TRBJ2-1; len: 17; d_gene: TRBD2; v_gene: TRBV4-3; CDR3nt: TGCGCCAGCAGCCAAGAGAGCGGCGGGAGGTCCTACAATGAGCAGTTCTTC; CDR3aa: CASSQESGGRSYNEQFF
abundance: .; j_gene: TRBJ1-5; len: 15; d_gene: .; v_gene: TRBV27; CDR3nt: TGTGCCAGCAGTTTATCTTCGCAGAACAATCAGCCCCAGCATTTT; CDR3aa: CASSLSSQNNQPQHF
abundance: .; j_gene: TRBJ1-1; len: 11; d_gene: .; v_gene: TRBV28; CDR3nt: TGTGCCACCGAACGGGTTACTGAAGCTTTCTTT; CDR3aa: CATERVTEAFF
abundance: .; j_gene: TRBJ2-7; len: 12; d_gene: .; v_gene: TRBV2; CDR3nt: TGTGCCAGCGGGGGGTCGACCCTCGAGCAGTACTTC; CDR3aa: CASGGSTLEQYF
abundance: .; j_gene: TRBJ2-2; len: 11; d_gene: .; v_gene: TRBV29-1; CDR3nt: TGCAGCGTTGTGGGCCCCGGGGAGCTGTTTTTT; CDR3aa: CSVVGPGELFF
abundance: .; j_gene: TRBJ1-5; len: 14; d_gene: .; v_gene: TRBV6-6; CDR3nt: TGTGCCAGCAGCCCGACAGTTAGCAATCAGCCCCAGCATTTT; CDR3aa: CASSPTVSNQPQHF
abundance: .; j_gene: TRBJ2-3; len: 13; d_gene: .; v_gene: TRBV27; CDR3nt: TGTGCCAGCAGTTTCTCTAGCACAGATACGCAGTATTTT; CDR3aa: CASSFSSTDTQYF
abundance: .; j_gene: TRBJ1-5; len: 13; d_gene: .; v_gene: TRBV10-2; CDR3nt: TGCGCCAGCAGTCAATCGGGTTATCAGCCCCAGCATTTT; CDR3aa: CASSQSGYQPQHF
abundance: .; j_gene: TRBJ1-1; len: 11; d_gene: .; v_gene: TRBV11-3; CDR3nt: TGTGCCAGCAGCCGACAGCTGAGAGCTTTCTTT; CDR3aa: CASSRQLRAFF
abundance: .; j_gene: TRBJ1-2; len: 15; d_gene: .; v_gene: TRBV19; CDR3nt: TGTGCCAGTAGTATAGGGCACGTCAACAACTATGGCTACACCTTC; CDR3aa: CASSIGHVNNYGYTF
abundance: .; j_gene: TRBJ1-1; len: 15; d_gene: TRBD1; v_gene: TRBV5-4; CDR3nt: TGTGCCAGCAGCCCGACAGGGGGCCAAAACACTGAAGCTTTCTTT; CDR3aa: CASSPTGGQNTEAFF
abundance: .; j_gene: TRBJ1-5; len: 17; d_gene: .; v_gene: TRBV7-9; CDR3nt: TGTGCCAGCAGCTTGGGGACAAACCTGGGGGATAATCAGCCCCAGCATTTT; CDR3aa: CASSLGTNLGDNQPQHF
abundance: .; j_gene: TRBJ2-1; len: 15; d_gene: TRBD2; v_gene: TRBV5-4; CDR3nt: TGTGCCAGCAGCTTGACTAGCGGGAGGGCCAATGAGCAGTTCTTC; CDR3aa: CASSLTSGRANEQFF
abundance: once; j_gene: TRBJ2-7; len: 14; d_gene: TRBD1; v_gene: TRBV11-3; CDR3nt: TGTGCCAGCAGCCGATGGGACAGGGCCTACGAGCAGTACTTC; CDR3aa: CASSRWDRAYEQYF
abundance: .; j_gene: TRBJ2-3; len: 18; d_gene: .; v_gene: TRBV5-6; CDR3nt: TGTGCCAGCAGCTTGGTACAGGGCTTTGGGGCCCGCACAGATACGCAGTATTTT; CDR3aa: CASSLVQGFGARTDTQYF
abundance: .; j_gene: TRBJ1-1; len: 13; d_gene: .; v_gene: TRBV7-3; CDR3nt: TGTGCCAGCAGCATATATGCGGGTTCTGAAGCTTTCTTT; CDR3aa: CASSIYAGSEAFF
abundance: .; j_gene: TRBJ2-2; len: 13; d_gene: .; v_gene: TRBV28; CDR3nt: TGTGCCAGCAGTTTCCTAGGCACCGGGGAGCTGTTTTTT; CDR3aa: CASSFLGTGELFF
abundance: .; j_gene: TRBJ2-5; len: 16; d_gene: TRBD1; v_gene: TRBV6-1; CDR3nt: TGTGCCAGCAATGAAGGGACAGGCTATCGTCAAGAGACCCAGTACTTC; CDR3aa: CASNEGTGYRQETQYF
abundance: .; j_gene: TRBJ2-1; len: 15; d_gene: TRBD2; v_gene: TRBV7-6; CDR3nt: TGTGCCATCTCTACCTCCGGGACTAGCGTCAATGAGCAGTTCTTC; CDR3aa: CAISTSGTSVNEQFF
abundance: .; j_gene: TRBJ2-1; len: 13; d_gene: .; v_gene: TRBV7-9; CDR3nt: TGTGCCAGCAGCTTCCTACAGGGAAATGAGCAGTTCTTC; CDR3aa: CASSFLQGNEQFF
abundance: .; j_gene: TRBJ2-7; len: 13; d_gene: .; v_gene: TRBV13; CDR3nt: TGTGCCAGCAGCTTCGGGAGCTCCTACGAGCAGTACTTC; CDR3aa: CASSFGSSYEQYF
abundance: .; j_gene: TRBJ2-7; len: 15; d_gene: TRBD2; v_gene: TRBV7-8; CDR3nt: TGTGCCAGCAGCTTAGGTTCAGAGCGGGACTTCGAGCAGTACTTC; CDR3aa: CASSLGSERDFEQYF
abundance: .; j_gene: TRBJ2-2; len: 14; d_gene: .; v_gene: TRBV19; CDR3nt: TGTGCCAGTAGTATGCAGGGATCGCCCGGGGAGCTGTTTTTT; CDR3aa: CASSMQGSPGELFF
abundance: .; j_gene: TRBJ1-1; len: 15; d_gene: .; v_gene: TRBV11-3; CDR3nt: TGTGCCAGCAGCTTAGTAAACGGTTTGAACACTGAAGCTTTCTTT; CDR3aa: CASSLVNGLNTEAFF
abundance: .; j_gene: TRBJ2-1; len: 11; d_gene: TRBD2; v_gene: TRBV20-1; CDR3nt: TGCAGTGCAGGGACTAGCGGAGAGCAGTTCTTC; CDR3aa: CSAGTSGEQFF
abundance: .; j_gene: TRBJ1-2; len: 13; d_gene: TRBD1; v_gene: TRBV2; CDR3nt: TGTGCCAGCAGAACAGGGGATCACTATGGCTACACCTTC; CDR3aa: CASRTGDHYGYTF
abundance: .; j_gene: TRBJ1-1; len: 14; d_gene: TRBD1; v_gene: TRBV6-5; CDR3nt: TGTGCCAGCAGTTACAGGGGGCCGAACACTGAAGCTTTCTTT; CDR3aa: CASSYRGPNTEAFF
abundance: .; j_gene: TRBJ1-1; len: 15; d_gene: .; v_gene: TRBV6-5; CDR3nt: TGTGCCAGCAGTTACTCGGGGGCAGGGAACACTGAAGCTTTCTTT; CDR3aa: CASSYSGAGNTEAFF
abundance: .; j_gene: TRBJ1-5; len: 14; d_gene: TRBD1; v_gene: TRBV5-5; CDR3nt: TGTGCCAGCAGCTTGAGGGGGCAAGGTCAGCCCCAGCATTTT; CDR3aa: CASSLRGQGQPQHF
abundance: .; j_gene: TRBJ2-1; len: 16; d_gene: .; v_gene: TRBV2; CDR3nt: TGTGCCAGCAGTTCCCCTCTTGACAGACCCTACAATGAGCAGTTCTTC; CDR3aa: CASSSPLDRPYNEQFF
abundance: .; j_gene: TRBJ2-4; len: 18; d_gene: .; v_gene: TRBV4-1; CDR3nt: TGCGCCAGCAGCCAAGATCTCGGCGGGAAACTAGCCAAAAACATTCAGTACTTC; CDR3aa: CASSQDLGGKLAKNIQYF
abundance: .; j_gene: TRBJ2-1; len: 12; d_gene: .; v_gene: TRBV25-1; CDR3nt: TGTGCCAGCAGGGGGGCCAGTAAGGAGCAGTTCTTC; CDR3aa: CASRGASKEQFF
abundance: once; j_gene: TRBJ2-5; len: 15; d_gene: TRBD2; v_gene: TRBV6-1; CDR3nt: TGTGCCAGCATCACTAGCGGGAGGATGAGAGAGACCCAGTACTTC; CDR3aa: CASITSGRMRETQYF
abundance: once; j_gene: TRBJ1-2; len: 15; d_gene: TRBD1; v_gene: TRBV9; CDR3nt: TGTGCCAGCAGCGAGTATCAACAGGGGGCGGGTGGCTACACCTTC; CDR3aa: CASSEYQQGAGGYTF
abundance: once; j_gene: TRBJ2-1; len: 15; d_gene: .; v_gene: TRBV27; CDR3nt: TGTGCCAGCAGTCTAATCGCGGTTCACTACAATGAGCAGTTCTTC; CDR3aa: CASSLIAVHYNEQFF
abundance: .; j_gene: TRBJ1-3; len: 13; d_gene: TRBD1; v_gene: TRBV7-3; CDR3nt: TGTGCCAGCAGCGTGGACAGGGGGGACACCATATATTTT; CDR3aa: CASSVDRGDTIYF
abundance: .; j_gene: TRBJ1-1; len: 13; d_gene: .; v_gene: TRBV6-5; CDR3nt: TGTGCCAGCAGTTCAGGGCTTGGAACTGAAGCTTTCTTT; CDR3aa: CASSSGLGTEAFF
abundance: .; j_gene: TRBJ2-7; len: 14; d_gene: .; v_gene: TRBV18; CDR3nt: TGTGCCAGCTTAGCGGGACAGGGTGCGTACGAGCAGTACTTC; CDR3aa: CASLAGQGAYEQYF